This note documents a single T cell receptor beta chain sequence. Its antigen is as yet unknown. The record originates from a study of shared clonotypes between healthy human individuals. Across the study: Donors, aged 18 to 49, were two women and a few men. Study-wide points: What naive subsets generally showed was a larger estimated richness than memory subsets showed.

Sequenced by immunoSEQ multiplex PCR; TCRdb stores in-frame clones only, minus some. The data contain about 1.5 million clones, nearly 99% of them singletons. The germline V gene encodes CDR1 SGHRS and CDR2 YFSETQ. This CDR3 spans 14 amino acids. The V and J ends lost 7 bases and 15 bases, in that order; junction bases with no gene match: 12. This sequence originates from a man between 25 and 39 years old in good health. The chain has TRBV5-1 and TRBJ2-1; 14 nucleotides line up with TRBD2. What was sequenced was naive CD4+ T cells sorted from blood. Subset noted: CD45RA+ positively selected. The CDR3 nucleotides read TGCGCCAGCGCGCCGGGACTAGCGGGAGATCTGACGTTCTTC. Its translation: CASAPGLAGDLTFF.